These 25 T cell receptor beta chains share one sample of origin, sequenced in a study of beta chain features in type 1 diabetes. Reverse transcribing all isolated RNA meant expressed TCRB transcripts were sequenced. The table came from immunoSEQ multiplex PCR; TCRdb's copy has only in-frame clones and leaves some out. This sample has around 400,000 clones, with approximately 15% found just once. The sequenced sample consisted of naive CD4+ T cells from blood. These receptors all stem from a woman between 18 and 29 years old in good health.

This clone was picked up a small number of times. The rearrangement uses TRBV7-2 and TRBJ2-2, with 7 nucleotides matching TRBD1. The V gene end was trimmed by 3 bases and the J gene end by 2 bases; junction bases not matched to a gene: 3. Germline loops: CDR1 SGHTA, CDR2 FQGNSA. This CDR3 has 15 residues. The CDR3 DNA is TGTGCCAGCAGCTTGAGACAGGGCAACACCGGGGAGCTGTTTTTT. The encoded protein is CASSLRQGNTGELFF.

This clone was counted a few times. The V call is TRBV15, the J call TRBJ2-7, with TRBD1 identical over 12 bases. Germline loops: CDR1 LNHNV, CDR2 YYDKDF (reference sequence). V shed 4 bases, J shed 4 bases, and the junction held 5 bases outside the gene matches. This CDR3 region has 15 residues. CDR3 sequence: CATSTPGQGAYEQYF. The CDR3 DNA reads TGTGCCACCAGCACTCCGGGACAGGGGGCGTACGAGCAGTACTTC.

This rearrangement joins TRBV7-2 to TRBJ2-3; 11 nucleotides match TRBD2. Germline V gives CDR1 SGHTA, CDR2 FQGNSA. The CDR3 has 18 residues. Unmatched junction bases numbered 11, after V lost 2 bases and J lost 4 bases. The CDR3 loop is CASSLRSQTSGSADTQYF. CDR3 coding DNA: TGTGCCAGCAGCTTAAGGTCCCAAACTAGCGGGAGCGCAGATACGCAGTATTTT.

V and J are TRBV30 and TRBJ2-3; TRBD1 matches 8 bases. V was clipped by 2 bases and J by 3 bases; unmatched bases: 7. The CDR3 loop spans 15 amino acids. Per germline, CDR1 GTSNPN and CDR2 SVGIG (reference sequence). CDR3 region: CAWSYHRGRTDTQYF. Here the CDR3 DNA reads TGTGCCTGGAGTTACCACAGGGGGAGGACAGATACGCAGTATTTT.

The sample holds a few counts of this clone. V and J are TRBV7-3 and TRBJ2-3; 12 nucleotides align to TRBD2. Germline V gene lookup returns CDR1 SGHTA and CDR2 FQGTGA. V lost 1 base and J lost 5; bases outside the gene matches: 4. The CDR3 has 16 amino acids. The CDR3 DNA sequence: TGTGCCAGCAGCTTAATCCCGGGACTAGCGGGAGATACGCAGTATTTT. Amino acid sequence: CASSLIPGLAGDTQYF.

This clone has a handful of counts. The chain joins TRBV6-5 to TRBJ1-1, with D unresolved. Germline values: CDR1 MNHEY, CDR2 SVGAGI. The CDR3 is 16 residues long. Trimming took off 3 bases at V and 6 bases at J, with 20 bases between the two ends. The CDR3 DNA reads TGTGCCAGCAGTTATGGTGGACTGTCTCGGCGGGCTGAAGCTTTCTTT. Residues: CASSYGGLSRRAEAFF.

In this sample, this clone turned up a few times. This rearrangement joins TRBV30 to TRBJ1-4, with no clear D. The CDR3 consists of 13 residues. Germline V gene lookup returns CDR1 GTSNPN and CDR2 SVGIG (reference sequence). V was trimmed by 3 bases and J by 5 bases, leaving 10 bases between them. For the CDR3, the DNA is TGTGCCTGGAGCCGGGGTTCAAATGAAAAACTGTTTTTT. As protein: CAWSRGSNEKLFF.

In DNA, the CDR3 is TGTGCCTGGAGTGCAGGGGCCGGAAACACCATATATTTT. Its translation: CAWSAGAGNTIYF. V and J are TRBV30 and TRBJ1-3; the D gene is possibly TRBD1 (6 bases). The CDR3 has 13 amino acids. V lost 1 base and J lost 4, with 8 bases in between. CDR1 is GTSNPN and CDR2 is SVGIG in the germline V gene (reference sequence). Full variable domain (missing parts from reference TRBV30 and TRBJ1-3): SQTIHQWPATLVQPVGSPLSLECTVEGTSNPNLYWYRQAAGRGLQLLFYSVGIGQISSEVPQNLSASRPQDRQFILSSKKLLLSDSGFYLCAWSAGAGNTIYFGEGSWLTVV.

This clone came up a few times. Other nucleotide sequences in the sample specify the same CDR3. J is TRBJ2-5 and V is TRBV5-4; 12 bases are shared with TRBD2. Germline loops: CDR1 SGHNT, CDR2 YYREEE (reference sequence). The CDR3 sequence is 16 residues long. The junction had 8 bases not matched to a gene; V was cut back by 3 bases and J by 5 bases. The chain's CDR3 is CASSSRLAGVGETQYF. The CDR3 DNA sequence: TGTGCCAGCAGCTCCAGACTAGCGGGAGTTGGGGAGACCCAGTACTTC.

Worth noting for this clone: The sample has other DNA sequences that encode this CDR3 too. The chain combines TRBV30 with TRBJ2-7; 11 nucleotides match TRBD1. Trimming took 5 bases from V and 0 from J; bases not matched to a gene: 0. The CDR3 loop spans 13 amino acids. CDR1 is GTSNPN and CDR2 is SVGIG in the germline V gene (reference sequence). The CDR3 DNA reads as TGTGCCTGGGGGACAGGGGGCTCCTACGAGCAGTACTTC. Translated, it gives CAWGTGGSYEQYF. Based on the CDR3 plus reference TRBV30 and TRBJ2-7, the full variable domain is SQTIHQWPATLVQPVGSPLSLECTVEGTSNPNLYWYRQAAGRGLQLLFYSVGIGQISSEVPQNLSASRPQDRQFILSSKKLLLSDSGFYLCAWGTGGSYEQYFGPGTRLTVT.

This clone showed up just a few times. The chain uses TRBV28 and TRBJ1-5; a weak D match, TRBD1 (6 bases). The CDR3 is 15 amino acids. The V gene's germline CDR1 is MDHEN and CDR2 SYDVKM. V was shortened by 5 bases and J by 2 bases, with 13 bases between the two germline ends. CDR3 in DNA: TGTGCCAGCAGTGTTGCGGGGGCGGGCAATCAGCCCCAGCATTTT. Encoded protein: CASSVAGAGNQPQHF.

This sequence joins TRBV18 and TRBJ2-6, with TRBD1 identical over 7 bases. Germline V CDR1 and CDR2: KGHSH, LQKENI. The V segment lost 7 bases and the J segment 0 bases; nucleotides outside the gene matches: 3. The CDR3 has 15 amino acids. The CDR3, as DNA: TGTGCCAGCTTACGACAGGGCTCTGGGGCCAACGTCCTGACTTTC. Translating it yields CASLRQGSGANVLTF.

The gene calls are TRBV5-1 and TRBJ1-1; 7 bases align to TRBD1. CDR1 is SGHRS, CDR2 YFSETQ, per germline. The CDR3 has 16 amino acids. V was clipped by 0 bases and J by 1 base; unmatched bases: 6. The CDR3 protein is CASSLEPRGTNTEAFF. The CDR3 coding sequence is TGCGCCAGCAGCTTGGAACCCAGGGGGACGAACACTGAAGCTTTCTTT.

The table lists this clone with a few counts. The chain carries TRBV29-1 and TRBJ1-1, with 9 nucleotides matching TRBD1. Germline-derived CDR1 and CDR2 are SQVTM and ANQGSEA. J gave up 1 base and V 4 bases, and 13 bases lay outside the gene matches. This CDR3 region has 17 residues. The CDR3 protein is CSVANYRLTGGNTEAFF. The CDR3 nucleotides read TGCAGCGTTGCTAACTACCGATTGACAGGGGGGAACACTGAAGCTTTCTTT.

The chain is built from TRBV30 and TRBJ2-7, with TRBD1 matching 7 bases. With 5 bases clipped from V and 2 bases from J, the junction kept 12 bases outside the gene matches. CDR1 is GTSNPN and CDR2 is SVGIG in the germline V gene (reference sequence). This CDR3 contains 15 residues. CDR3 DNA: TGTGCCTGGGGAAGAGGTGGGACAGTAACCTACGAGCAGTACTTC. This encodes CAWGRGGTVTYEQYF.

This clone was observed a handful of times. The gene calls are TRBV4-1 and TRBJ2-7; 13 bases are a match to TRBD2. Germline V gene data show CDR1 as MGHRA and CDR2 as YSYEKL. This CDR3 is built from 15 residues. With 4 bases clipped from V and 1 base from J, the junction kept 1 base outside the gene matches. Here the CDR3 reads CASSRLAGGSYEQYF. The DNA for the CDR3 is TGCGCCAGCAGCCGACTAGCGGGAGGTTCCTACGAGCAGTACTTC.

There are a few counts of this clone. J is TRBJ2-1 and V is TRBV10-2; a weak D match, TRBD1 (5 bases). The CDR3 is made up of 19 amino acids. The germline CDR1 and CDR2 sequences are WSHSY and SAAADI. Deletions cut 0 bases from V and 0 bases from J, with 18 bases between. The CDR3 is CASSESGAGPESSYNEQFF. In DNA, the CDR3 is TGCGCCAGCAGTGAGTCAGGGGCCGGTCCTGAGTCCTCCTACAATGAGCAGTTCTTC.

In this sample, this clone turned up a few times. The chain employs TRBV7-9 and TRBJ2-1; 13 bases are shared with TRBD2. Germline assignment: CDR1 SEHNR and CDR2 FQNEAQ (reference sequence). The J segment lost 3 bases and the V segment lost 7 bases, leaving 6 bases of the junction unmatched. The CDR3 loop spans 16 amino acids. CDR3 DNA sequence: TGTGCCAGCACCAAAGGGACTAGCGGGAACTACAATGAGCAGTTCTTC. Its protein product is CASTKGTSGNYNEQFF.

CDR3 loop: CASSTGGAGGETQYF. CDR3 in DNA: TGTGCCAGCAGTACTGGTGGAGCGGGCGGGGAGACCCAGTACTTC. This rearrangement joins TRBV28 to TRBJ2-5; D is perhaps TRBD2 (6 bases). The CDR3 has 15 residues. Germline V gives CDR1 MDHEN, CDR2 SYDVKM. V lost 5 bases and J 5 bases, leaving 18 bases between the germline ends.

This clone was found a few times. The chain recombines TRBV5-1 with TRBJ2-2; unclear D gene. The CDR3 consists of 13 residues. The V end lost 0 bases, the J end lost 8 bases, and 8 bases lay between the germline ends. Germline loops: CDR1 SGHRS, CDR2 YFSETQ. The CDR3 loop is CASSLVVAGELFF. For the CDR3, the DNA is TGCGCCAGCAGCTTGGTTGTGGCTGGGGAGCTGTTTTTT. Full variable domain (missing parts from reference TRBV5-1 and TRBJ2-2): KAGVTQTPRYLIKTRGQQVTLSCSPISGHRSVSWYQQTPGQGLQFLFEYFSETQRNKGNFPGRFSGRQFSNSRSEMNVSTLELGDSALYLCASSLVVAGELFFGEGSRLTVL.

The table lists this clone with a few counts. The J gene is TRBJ2-5, the V gene TRBV5-1; TRBD1 might be the D (5 bases). Germline CDR1 reads SGHRS; CDR2 reads YFSETQ. CDR3 length: 14 amino acids. V shed 1 base and J shed 6 bases, with 13 bases lying between them. CDR3 bases: TGCGCCAGCAGCTTGTCAGGGTCCGGAAAGACCCAGTACTTC. It yields the protein CASSLSGSGKTQYF. Using reference TRBV5-1 and TRBJ2-5 for the parts outside the CDR3, the full variable domain is KAGVTQTPRYLIKTRGQQVTLSCSPISGHRSVSWYQQTPGQGLQFLFEYFSETQRNKGNFPGRFSGRQFSNSRSEMNVSTLELGDSALYLCASSLSGSGKTQYFGPGTRLLVL.

The chain uses TRBV28 and TRBJ1-5, with no clear D. Deletions cut 1 base from V and 3 bases from J, with 10 bases between. CDR1 and CDR2 (germline): MDHEN, SYDVKM. CDR3 length: 15 residues. The CDR3 spells CASSLLVQTNQPQHF. CDR3 coding DNA: TGTGCCAGCAGTTTATTGGTACAGACCAATCAGCCCCAGCATTTT.

The J gene is TRBJ2-3, the V gene TRBV11-2; possible D gene TRBD2, 5 bases. The CDR3 runs to 12 residues. Germline values: CDR1 SGHAT, CDR2 FQNNGV. Trimming shortened V by 8 bases and J by 1 base, and 7 bases separated the two germline ends. Written as DNA, the CDR3 is TGTGCCAGCTTGCGGGGCACAGATACGCAGTATTTT. Translation: CASLRGTDTQYF.

The V and J genes are TRBV9 and TRBJ2-1, with 8 bases fitting TRBD2. J lost 9 bases, V lost 7 bases, and 12 bases had no gene match. The CDR3 is 14 amino acids. CDR1 is SGDLS and CDR2 is YYNGEE in the germline V gene. CDR3 amino acids: CASVPGSGRGEQFF. As DNA, the CDR3 is TGTGCCAGCGTCCCCGGCAGCGGGAGAGGTGAGCAGTTCTTC. Looking up the rest from reference TRBV9 and TRBJ2-1 gives the full variable domain: DSGVTQTPKHLITATGQRVTLRCSPRSGDLSVYWYQQSLDQGLQFLIQYYNGEERAKGNILERFSAQQFPDLHSELNLSSLELGDSALYFCASVPGSGRGEQFFGPGTRLTVL.

This clone was seen only a few times. The chain uses TRBV15 and TRBJ2-7; D perhaps matches TRBD1 (7 bases). Germline values: CDR1 LNHNV, CDR2 YYDKDF (reference sequence). With 5 bases removed from V and 5 bases from J, the gap between germline ends came to 16 bases. The length of the CDR3 is 14 residues. CDR3 residues: CATSARQGGDEQYF. The DNA for the CDR3 is TGTGCCACCAGCGCCCGACAGGGAGGAGACGAGCAGTACTTC.